The 29 T cell receptor beta chains reported below all come from one sample, sequenced in a study of blood T cell repertoires in COVID-19. The assay was immunoSEQ multiplex PCR, and TCRdb's table has in-frame clones only and misses some. Found here are approximately 76,000 clones, about 86% of them singletons; the top ten hold approximately 19%. The sequencing input was peripheral blood. These receptors were taken from a man older than 75 in a cohort sampled during active COVID-19.

V and J are TRBV6-2 or TRBV6-3 and TRBJ2-7; TRBD1 matches at 8 bases. CDR3 length: 13 residues. Germline loops: CDR1 MNHEY, CDR2 SVGEGT. The V segment lost 4 bases and the J segment 5 bases; nucleotides outside the gene matches: 4. The CDR3 sequence is CASSWGTGNEQYF. CDR3 in DNA: TGTGCCAGCAGTTGGGGGACAGGTAACGAGCAGTACTTC.

The chain joins TRBV28 to TRBJ2-1; 9 positions match TRBD2. CDR3 length equals 15 residues. V lost 7 bases, J lost 9 bases, and 13 bases stayed unmatched. From germline, CDR1 is MDHEN and CDR2 SYDVKM. CDR3 sequence reads: CASTLPPAGGREQFF. The CDR3 nucleotides read TGTGCCAGCACACTCCCCCCAGCGGGGGGCCGTGAGCAGTTCTTC.

There are a few counts of this clone. This sequence joins TRBV18 and TRBJ1-2; D perhaps matches TRBD1 (5 bases). The germline V and J ends were trimmed by 1 base and 0 bases, with 12 bases remaining between them. Germline V CDR1 and CDR2: KGHSH, LQKENI. The CDR3 sequence is 16 residues long. This CDR3 is CASSPRGPSPNYGYTF. The CDR3, as DNA: TGTGCCAGCTCACCACGGGGCCCGAGCCCTAACTATGGCTACACCTTC.

The J gene is TRBJ2-3, the V gene TRBV9; a weak D match, TRBD2 (6 bases). The V gene's germline CDR1 is SGDLS and CDR2 YYNGEE. V lost 4 bases, J lost 3 bases, and 21 bases lay in between. The CDR3 is 17 amino acids. CDR3 in amino acids: CASSLTAGGIVTDTQYF. The CDR3 bases are TGTGCCAGCAGCCTAACGGCTGGGGGGATAGTTACAGATACGCAGTATTTT.

V and J are TRBV4-1 and TRBJ2-5, with 15 bases that match TRBD2. V trimming: 1 base; J trimming: 1 base; junction bases outside the gene matches: 10. Germline CDR1 reads MGHRA; CDR2 reads YSYEKL. This CDR3 has 20 residues. The CDR3 is CASSQGRPGLAGGPQETQYF. In DNA form, the CDR3 reads TGCGCCAGCAGCCAAGGTCGCCCGGGACTAGCGGGGGGTCCCCAAGAGACCCAGTACTTC.

The V and J genes are TRBV9 and TRBJ2-2, with a weak D call TRBD2 (5 bases). Per germline, CDR1 SGDLS and CDR2 YYNGEE. Trimming removed 4 bases at V and 5 bases at J, with 12 bases between. The CDR3 is made up of 14 amino acids. The CDR3 nucleotides are TGTGCCAGCAGCAGCTTCCCGGGGACCGGGGAGCTGTTTTTT. This sequence encodes CASSSFPGTGELFF.

The rearrangement joins TRBV7-2 to TRBJ2-1, with 8 bases lining up with TRBD2. The germline V gene has CDR1 SGHTA and CDR2 FQGNSA. With 5 bases clipped from V and 6 bases from J, the junction kept 6 bases outside the gene matches. This CDR3 is built from 14 residues. The CDR3 loop reads CASSPRGGLNEQFF. As DNA, the CDR3 is TGTGCCAGCAGCCCTCGGGGGGGCCTCAATGAGCAGTTCTTC.

The chain uses TRBV19 and TRBJ1-1, with 7 bases aligning to TRBD1. Trimming cost V 5 bases and J 1 base; bases outside gene matches: 13. The CDR3 is 17 residues long. The V gene's germline CDR1 is LNHDA and CDR2 SQIVND (reference sequence). DNA for the CDR3: TGTGCCAGTAGTTCCCCCCCCCGGGACAGTAAGAACACTGAAGCTTTCTTT. Amino acid sequence: CASSSPPRDSKNTEAFF.

The J gene is TRBJ2-1, the V gene TRBV3-1 (or the pseudogene TRBV3-2); TRBD1 matches at 8 bases. Trimming removed 4 bases from V and 9 bases from J; junction bases left unmatched: 14. CDR1 is LGHDT, CDR2 YNNKEL, per germline (reference sequence). The CDR3 is 16 amino acids. The CDR3: CASSRALGQGIGEQFF. The CDR3 bases are TGTGCCAGCAGCCGGGCCCTTGGACAGGGTATAGGTGAGCAGTTCTTC.

The chain employs TRBV5-1 and TRBJ1-1, with D perhaps TRBD1 (5 bases). CDR1 is SGHRS and CDR2 is YFSETQ in the germline V gene. The CDR3 is 15 residues long. V gave up 4 bases and J gave up 0 bases, with 13 bases separating them. The CDR3 DNA sequence: TGCGCCAGCAGCGCTGGGGGGGGGATGAACACTGAAGCTTTCTTT. It translates to CASSAGGGMNTEAFF.

There are a few counts of this clone. The gene calls are TRBV5-1 and TRBJ2-7, with TRBD1 matching 7 bases. J was trimmed by 2 bases and V by 2 bases; bases with no gene match: 7. The V gene's germline CDR1 is SGHRS and CDR2 YFSETQ. The CDR3 spans 15 residues. The CDR3 reads CASSFNPQGAYEQYF. CDR3 nucleotides: TGCGCCAGCAGCTTTAACCCCCAGGGGGCCTACGAGCAGTACTTC.

The V and J genes are TRBV11-2 and TRBJ2-1; D may be TRBD1 (5 bases). Germline V CDR1 and CDR2: SGHAT, FQNNGV. The CDR3 covers 15 residues. The ends were cut back, 5 bases at V and 5 bases at J, with 16 bases in the middle. The DNA for the CDR3 is TGTGCCAGCAGCCTTGGCCGGTTAGGGGACAATGAGCAGTTCTTC. Encoded protein: CASSLGRLGDNEQFF.

V is TRBV5-1 and J is TRBJ1-6; TRBD1 matches 8 bases. Trimming took 4 bases from V and 10 from J; bases not matched to a gene: 7. The germline V gene encodes CDR1 SGHRS and CDR2 YFSETQ. The CDR3 is 14 residues long. CDR3 in amino acids: CASSPRTGNSPLHF. The CDR3 nucleotides are TGCGCCAGCAGCCCCCGGACAGGGAACTCACCCCTCCACTTT.

Only one count was recorded for this clone. The V gene is TRBV24-1, the J gene TRBJ2-3, with 9 bases matching TRBD1. This CDR3 has 15 residues. Germline assignment: CDR1 KGHDR and CDR2 SFDVKD. V lost 3 bases, J lost 6 bases, and 6 bases stayed unmatched. Here the CDR3 DNA reads TGTGCCACCAGTGATCAAGGGACAGGGATGGATACGCAGTATTTT. It specifies CATSDQGTGMDTQYF.

This sequence joins TRBV18 and TRBJ1-1; D remains unclear. Trimming left V 5 bases short and J 5 bases short, with 15 bases between. The V gene's germline CDR1 is KGHSH and CDR2 LQKENI. The CDR3 sequence is 14 residues long. CDR3 region: CASSASGGWTEAFF. Written as DNA, the CDR3 is TGTGCCAGCTCAGCAAGTGGAGGTTGGACTGAAGCTTTCTTT.

The chain links TRBV9 to TRBJ2-7, with D perhaps TRBD2 (7 bases). V lost 1 base, J lost 6 bases, and 14 bases lay in between. There are 14 residues in the CDR3. CDR1 SGDLS and CDR2 YYNGEE come from the germline V gene. The chain's CDR3 is CASSVTTGRGEQYF. The CDR3 DNA sequence: TGTGCCAGCAGCGTAACAACAGGGAGGGGCGAGCAGTACTTC.

This rearrangement joins TRBV29-1 to TRBJ2-3, with 10 bases identical to TRBD2. Trimming removed 1 base from V and 6 bases from J; junction bases left unmatched: 4. This CDR3 is built from 14 residues. Germline V lookup: CDR1 SQVTM, CDR2 ANQGSEA. This CDR3 is CSVEGSGGPDTQYF. The CDR3 coding sequence is TGCAGCGTTGAAGGTAGCGGGGGGCCTGATACGCAGTATTTT.

The chain employs TRBV5-1 and TRBJ2-2; 7 nucleotides line up with TRBD2. CDR3 size: 16 residues. The junction had 8 bases not matched to a gene; V was cut back by 5 bases and J by 1 base. CDR1 is SGHRS, CDR2 YFSETQ, per germline. In nucleotides, the CDR3 is TGCGCCAGCAGACCTGGGGGAGGGTGGAACACCGGGGAGCTGTTTTTT. Protein: CASRPGGGWNTGELFF.

There are a few counts of this clone. The rearrangement uses TRBV9 and TRBJ1-5; D is unresolved. This CDR3 has 13 residues. The V gene's germline CDR1 is SGDLS and CDR2 YYNGEE. Trimming left V 0 bases short and J 7 bases short, with 8 bases between. The CDR3 spells CASSVATGQPQHF. The DNA for the CDR3 is TGTGCCAGCAGCGTAGCTACGGGACAGCCCCAGCATTTT.

The rearrangement uses TRBV29-1 and TRBJ1-1, with D possibly TRBD1 on 6 matching bases. V gave up 4 bases and J gave up 1 base, with 10 bases separating them. Germline V lookup: CDR1 SQVTM, CDR2 ANQGSEA. The CDR3 spans 13 residues. The CDR3, as DNA: TGCAGCGTTGCCTGGGACAAGAACACTGAAGCTTTCTTT. Its protein product is CSVAWDKNTEAFF. Complete variable domain (other parts from reference TRBV29-1 and TRBJ1-1): SAVISQKPSRDICQRGTSLTIQCQVDSQVTMMFWYRQQPGQSLTLIATANQGSEATYESGFVIDKFPISRPNLTFSTLTVSNMSPEDSSIYLCSVAWDKNTEAFFGQGTRLTVV.

This clone has a single count. J is TRBJ2-1 and V is TRBV7-2, with D perhaps TRBD2 (5 bases). Germline CDR1 SGHTA, CDR2 FQGNSA. Trimming cost V 3 bases and J 4 bases, with 16 bases left between them. The CDR3 contains 16 residues. The CDR3 bases are TGTGCCAGCAGCTTTAGTTCCGGAGGTTCGTACAATGAGCAGTTCTTC. Amino acid sequence: CASSFSSGGSYNEQFF.

This sequence joins TRBV9 and TRBJ2-7; 8 nucleotides match TRBD1. Per germline, CDR1 SGDLS and CDR2 YYNGEE. There are 13 residues in the CDR3. Trimming at V came to 5 bases and at J to 3 bases, leaving 4 bases not matched to a gene. CDR3 bases: TGTGCCAGCAGTCTCGGACAGGGCTACGAGCAGTACTTC. Amino acid sequence: CASSLGQGYEQYF.

This chain uses TRBV18 with TRBJ2-3; TRBD2 matches at 10 bases. The CDR3 covers 15 residues. From germline, CDR1 is KGHSH and CDR2 LQKENI. Trimming removed 5 bases from V and 4 bases from J; junction bases left unmatched: 6. The CDR3 loop reads CASSVAGGGADTQYF. Written as DNA, the CDR3 is TGTGCCAGCTCAGTAGCGGGGGGTGGCGCAGATACGCAGTATTTT.

The chain employs TRBV5-4 and TRBJ2-3; TRBD1 is a possible D gene (6 bases). CDR3 length equals 14 residues. Trimming took off 5 bases at V and 4 bases at J, with 14 bases between the two ends. CDR1 is SGHNT, CDR2 YYREEE, per germline (reference sequence). The CDR3 nucleotides are TGTGCCAGCAGGTCCCAGGGGTCGGCAGATACGCAGTATTTT. It translates to CASRSQGSADTQYF.

This rearrangement joins TRBV7-9 to TRBJ1-1; D call uncertain. Germline V gives CDR1 SEHNR, CDR2 FQNEAQ (reference sequence). The CDR3 has 15 residues. V was clipped by 1 base and J by 1 base, with 10 bases between them. CDR3 protein: CASSLGRRGNTEAFF. Here the CDR3 DNA reads TGTGCCAGCAGCTTAGGTAGACGGGGGAACACTGAAGCTTTCTTT.

The chain employs TRBV5-6 and TRBJ1-4, with D tentatively TRBD1 (5 bases). Between the trimmed V and J ends, which lost 1 base and 0 bases, there was a span of 7 bases. Germline assignment: CDR1 SGHDT and CDR2 YYEEEE. The CDR3 totals 15 residues. Written as DNA, the CDR3 is TGTGCCAGCAGCTTGCAGGGAACAACTAATGAAAAACTGTTTTTT. Translated, it gives CASSLQGTTNEKLFF.

The V and J genes are TRBV6-5 and TRBJ2-5, with 9 positions matching TRBD1. The CDR3 is 15 amino acids. Germline CDR1 and CDR2: MNHEY and SVGAGI. With V trimmed by 7 bases and J by 5 bases, 11 bases remained unmatched. The CDR3 nucleotides read TGTGCCAGCAAGGGAGCGGGACAGGGTCGGGAGACCCAGTACTTC. As protein: CASKGAGQGRETQYF.

This sequence joins TRBV19 and TRBJ1-4; maybe TRBD1 (5 bases). The CDR3 is 15 residues long. V was cut by 8 bases and J by 0 bases, with 13 bases left in between. Per the germline V gene, CDR1 is LNHDA and CDR2 is SQIVND (reference sequence). CDR3 nucleotides: TGTGCCAGTCGCGGGACCGCCGCAACTAATGAAAAACTGTTTTTT. This translates into CASRGTAATNEKLFF.

This clone was detected once. The genes are TRBV7-2 and TRBJ1-2; D may be TRBD1 (5 bases). The germline V gene has CDR1 SGHTA and CDR2 FQGNSA. CDR3 length: 15 residues. The germline V and J ends were trimmed by 7 bases and 7 bases, with 22 bases remaining between them. Written as DNA, the CDR3 is TGTGCCAGCACTCAGACCCCCAGGGCACCTGGTGGCTACACCTTC. Translating gives CASTQTPRAPGGYTF.